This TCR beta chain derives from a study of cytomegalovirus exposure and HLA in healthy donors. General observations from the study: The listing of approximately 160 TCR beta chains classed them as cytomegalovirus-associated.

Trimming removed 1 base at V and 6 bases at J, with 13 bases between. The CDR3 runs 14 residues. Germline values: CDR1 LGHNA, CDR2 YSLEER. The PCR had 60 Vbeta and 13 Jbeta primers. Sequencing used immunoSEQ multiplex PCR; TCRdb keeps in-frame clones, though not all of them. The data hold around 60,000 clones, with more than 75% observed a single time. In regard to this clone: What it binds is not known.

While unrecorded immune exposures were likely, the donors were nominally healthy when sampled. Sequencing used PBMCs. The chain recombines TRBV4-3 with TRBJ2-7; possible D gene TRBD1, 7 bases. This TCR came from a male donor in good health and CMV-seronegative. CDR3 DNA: TGCGCCAGCAGCCAAGCCTGGCAGGGGGGCGAGCAGTACTTC. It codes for CASSQAWQGGEQYF.